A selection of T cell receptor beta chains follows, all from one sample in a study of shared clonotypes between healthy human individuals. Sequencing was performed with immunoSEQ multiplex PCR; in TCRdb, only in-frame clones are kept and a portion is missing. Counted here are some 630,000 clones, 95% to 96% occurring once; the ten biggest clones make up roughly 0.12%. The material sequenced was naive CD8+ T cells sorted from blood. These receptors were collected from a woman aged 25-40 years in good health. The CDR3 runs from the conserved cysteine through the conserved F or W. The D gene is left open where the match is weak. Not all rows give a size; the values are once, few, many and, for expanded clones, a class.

CASSLERQGGFIEQYF	TGTGCCAGCAGCTTAGAGCGACAGGGGGGTTTCATCGAGCAGTACTTC	TRBD1	-	TRBJ2-7	TRBV7-9
CAKAGDRSSSYEQYF	TGTGCCAAAGCAGGGGACAGGTCGAGCTCCTACGAGCAGTACTTC	TRBD1	-	TRBJ2-7	TRBV2
CASSSTGSGNTIYF	TGTGCCAGCAGCTCGACAGGCTCTGGAAACACCATATATTTT	-	-	TRBJ1-3	TRBV6-5
CASSPGLETGELFF	TGTGCCAGCAGCCCGGGACTAGAAACCGGGGAGCTGTTTTTT	TRBD2	once	TRBJ2-2	TRBV4-2
CASSLEEIKGYGYTF	TGCGCCAGCAGCTTGGAGGAAATCAAGGGCTATGGCTACACCTTC	-	-	TRBJ1-2	TRBV5-1
CASSLGLAGTSTDTQYF	TGTGCCAGCAGCCTAGGACTAGCGGGGACAAGCACAGATACGCAGTATTTT	TRBD2	-	TRBJ2-3	TRBV7-7
CASSLGGEETQYF	TGTGCCAGCAGCTTAGGGGGGGAAGAGACCCAGTACTTC	-	-	TRBJ2-5	TRBV11-2
CASTSEGPETQYF	TGTGCCAGTACCAGCGAAGGGCCCGAGACCCAGTACTTC	-	-	TRBJ2-5	TRBV6-6
CATSNGMNTEAFF	TGTGCCACCAGCAATGGCATGAACACTGAAGCTTTCTTT	-	-	TRBJ1-1	TRBV15
CASSTPGGRGQETQYF	TGTGCCAGCAGTACCCCAGGGGGCAGAGGGCAAGAGACCCAGTACTTC	TRBD1	-	TRBJ2-5	TRBV28
CATSRGVSSYNEQFF	TGTGCCACCAGCAGAGGAGTTTCGTCCTACAATGAGCAGTTCTTC	-	-	TRBJ2-1	TRBV15
CASSSTGANVLTF	TGTGCCAGCAGCTCCACTGGGGCCAACGTCCTGACTTTC	-	-	TRBJ2-6	TRBV7-6
CASSLERGIQYF	TGTGCCAGCAGCTTGGAACGGGGCATTCAGTACTTC	-	once	TRBJ2-4	TRBV5-6
CASSLRRRGETQYF	TGTGCCAGCAGCTTGAGAAGACGTGGAGAGACCCAGTACTTC	-	-	TRBJ2-5	TRBV5-8
CASSAGRPNYGYTF	TGTGCCAGCAGTGCCGGGCGTCCTAACTATGGCTACACCTTC	-	-	TRBJ1-2	TRBV27
CAWSHGGPEAFF	TGTGCCTGGAGTCATGGTGGCCCCGAAGCTTTCTTT	-	few	TRBJ1-1	TRBV30
CASGGLAGAYEQYF	TGTGCCAGCGGAGGACTAGCGGGCGCCTACGAGCAGTACTTC	TRBD2	-	TRBJ2-7	TRBV6-6
CASSFSPIQGAIWETQYF	TGTGCCAGCAGTTTTTCCCCAATACAGGGGGCGATTTGGGAGACCCAGTACTTC	TRBD1	-	TRBJ2-5	TRBV27
CASGWDRGTYEQYF	TGTGCCAGCGGTTGGGACAGGGGGACCTACGAGCAGTACTTC	TRBD1	-	TRBJ2-7	TRBV11-2
CATSSSAGGYEQYF	TGTGCCACCAGCAGTTCGGCGGGAGGGTACGAGCAGTACTTC	TRBD2	-	TRBJ2-7	TRBV15
CASSGGGARLYGYTF	TGTGCCAGCAGTGGCGGGGGGGCACGTCTCTATGGCTACACCTTC	-	-	TRBJ1-2	TRBV2
CASSIEVGSSYNEQFF	TGTGCCAGTAGTATTGAGGTAGGGAGCTCCTACAATGAGCAGTTCTTC	-	-	TRBJ2-1	TRBV19
CASSFGGGSTDTQYF	TGTGCCAGCAGTTTTGGCGGGGGTAGCACAGATACGCAGTATTTT	TRBD2	-	TRBJ2-3	TRBV28
CASSERGIQETQYF	TGTGCCAGCAGCGAGCGGGGTATTCAAGAGACCCAGTACTTC	TRBD2	-	TRBJ2-5	TRBV9
CASSWGPGELFF	TGTGCCAGCAGTTGGGGGCCCGGGGAGCTGTTTTTT	-	-	TRBJ2-2	TRBV7-9
CASSPQETNTEAFF	TGTGCCAGCAGCCCGCAGGAGACGAACACTGAAGCTTTCTTT	-	-	TRBJ1-1	TRBV27
CATSSTGYEQYF	TGTGCCACCAGCAGTACCGGGTACGAGCAGTACTTC	-	-	TRBJ2-7	TRBV15
CASSELWGQLFF	TGTGCCAGCAGTGAATTGTGGGGGCAGCTGTTTTTT	-	-	TRBJ2-2	TRBV25-1
CASSVAQGSYEQYF	TGTGCCAGCAGCGTAGCCCAGGGATCCTACGAGCAGTACTTC	-	-	TRBJ2-7	TRBV9
CASSRTLAGVISEQFF	TGCGCCAGCAGCCGAACTCTAGCGGGAGTGATAAGTGAGCAGTTCTTC	TRBD2	-	TRBJ2-1	TRBV4-1
CASSQGEHQPQHF	TGTGCCAGCAGCCAAGGAGAGCATCAGCCCCAGCATTTT	-	-	TRBJ1-5	TRBV13
CASSQLGLANEQYF	TGTGCCAGCAGCCAATTGGGGTTAGCGAACGAGCAGTACTTC	-	-	TRBJ2-7	TRBV5-4
CASSLLASGIRWYDEQFF	TGTGCCAGCAGTTTATTGGCTAGCGGGATTAGATGGTATGATGAGCAGTTCTTC	TRBD2	-	TRBJ2-1	TRBV28
CAIQGYEQYF	TGCGCCATACAGGGCTACGAGCAGTACTTC	-	once	TRBJ2-7	TRBV10-1
CASSLKNTGRSYEQYF	TGCGCCAGCAGCCTTAAGAATACTGGACGGAGCTACGAGCAGTACTTC	-	-	TRBJ2-7	TRBV4-1
CAAGGQSSYNEQFF	TGTGCCGCGGGGGGCCAGAGCTCCTACAATGAGCAGTTCTTC	TRBD2	-	TRBJ2-1	TRBV5-4
CASSQDAPGSEGDTQYF	TGCGCCAGCAGCCAAGACGCTCCGGGATCCGAGGGCGATACGCAGTATTTT	-	-	TRBJ2-3	TRBV4-1
CASGQGNTEAFF	TGTGCCAGCGGACAGGGGAACACTGAAGCTTTCTTT	TRBD1	-	TRBJ1-1	TRBV9
CASSERTSGSADTQYF	TGCGCCAGCAGTGAGAGGACTAGCGGGAGCGCAGATACGCAGTATTTT	TRBD2	-	TRBJ2-3	TRBV10-2
CASSPFLAGGTMQFF	TGTGCCAGCAGCCCCTTCCTAGCGGGAGGGACGATGCAGTTCTTC	TRBD2	-	TRBJ2-1	TRBV7-3
CASSQGVVTGGGYTF	TGCGCCAGCAGCCAAGGAGTCGTGACAGGGGGGGGCTACACCTTC	TRBD1	-	TRBJ1-2	TRBV4-1
CASSVDGEQFF	TGTGCCAGCAGCGTAGACGGTGAGCAGTTCTTC	-	-	TRBJ2-1	TRBV5-4
CASSPYFTGVGEQFF	TGTGCCAGCAGCCCCTACTTCACGGGAGTTGGTGAGCAGTTCTTC	-	-	TRBJ2-1	TRBV11-2
CASSLGRREAQHF	TGTGCCAGCAGCTTAGGCCGAAGGGAAGCCCAGCATTTT	-	-	TRBJ1-5	TRBV13
CASRRTDYEQYF	TGTGCCAGCAGACGGACGGATTACGAGCAGTACTTC	-	-	TRBJ2-7	TRBV27
CASSLAGETNEKLFF	TGTGCCAGCAGCTTAGCGGGAGAGACTAATGAAAAACTGTTTTTT	-	-	TRBJ1-4	TRBV11-2
CASSLASGQGYEQYF	TGTGCCAGCAGCTTGGCCTCCGGACAGGGCTACGAGCAGTACTTC	TRBD1	-	TRBJ2-7	TRBV5-6
CASSGGSSGSSPLHF	TGTGCCAGCAGTGGCGGGTCGTCGGGGAGTTCACCCCTCCACTTT	-	-	TRBJ1-6	TRBV2
CASSVGDTSTDTQYF	TGTGCCAGCAGTGTCGGTGACACTAGCACAGATACGCAGTATTTT	-	-	TRBJ2-3	TRBV2
CASSLPTDTQYF	TGTGCCAGCAGCTTACCTACAGATACGCAGTATTTT	-	-	TRBJ2-3	TRBV7-9
CASSYRGQGQPQHF	TGTGCCAGCAGCTACAGGGGGCAAGGTCAGCCCCAGCATTTT	TRBD1	-	TRBJ1-5	TRBV27
CASSQVLDRGEKLFF	TGCGCCAGCAGCCAAGTTCTGGACAGGGGGGAAAAACTGTTTTTT	TRBD1	-	TRBJ1-4	TRBV4-1